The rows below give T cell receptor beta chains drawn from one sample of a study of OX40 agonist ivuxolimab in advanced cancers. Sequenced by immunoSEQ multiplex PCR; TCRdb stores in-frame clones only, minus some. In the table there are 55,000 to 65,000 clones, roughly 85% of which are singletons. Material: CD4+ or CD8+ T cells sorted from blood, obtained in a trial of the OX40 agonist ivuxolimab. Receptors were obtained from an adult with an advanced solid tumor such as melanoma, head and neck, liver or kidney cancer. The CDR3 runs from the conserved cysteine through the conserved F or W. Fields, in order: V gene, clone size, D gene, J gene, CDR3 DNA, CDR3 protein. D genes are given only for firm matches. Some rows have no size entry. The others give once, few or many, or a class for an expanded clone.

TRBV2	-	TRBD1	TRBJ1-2	TGTGCCAGCAGTGACGATTCCGGGACAGACTATGGCTACACCTTC	CASSDDSGTDYGYTF
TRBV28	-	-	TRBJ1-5	TGTGCCAGCAGCCGAGACAGGTCTCTAATGGCTTATAGCAATCAGCCCCAGCATTTT	CASSRDRSLMAYSNQPQHF
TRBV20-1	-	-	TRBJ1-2	TGCAGTGCTCCGAACGGTTTAGGCTACACCTTC	CSAPNGLGYTF
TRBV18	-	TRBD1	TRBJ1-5	TGTGCCAGCTCACCGCCGGGACAGGGCTCTAATCAGCCCCAGCATTTT	CASSPPGQGSNQPQHF
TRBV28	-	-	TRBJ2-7	TGTGCCAGCAACGGGACACCCTCCTACGAGCAGTACTTC	CASNGTPSYEQYF
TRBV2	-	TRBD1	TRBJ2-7	TGTGCCAGCAAGGTCGGGACAGCCTACGAGCAGTACTTC	CASKVGTAYEQYF
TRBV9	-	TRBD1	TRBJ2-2	TGTGCCAGCAGCATGGGACAGGGTGCCGGGGAGCTGTTTTTT	CASSMGQGAGELFF
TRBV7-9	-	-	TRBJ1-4	TGTGCCAGCAGCCCCGACGAAATAAATGAAAAACTGTTTTTT	CASSPDEINEKLFF
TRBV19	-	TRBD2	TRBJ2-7	TGTGCCAGTAGTATCGGGCGGGGGGCCCGCTACGAGCAGTACTTC	CASSIGRGARYEQYF
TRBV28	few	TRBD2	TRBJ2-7	TGTGCCAGCAGTACGAGCGGGACCTCCTACGAGCAGTACTTC	CASSTSGTSYEQYF
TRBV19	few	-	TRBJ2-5	TGTGCCAGTTCGCGGGGTCGCCAAGAGACCCAGTACTTC	CASSRGRQETQYF
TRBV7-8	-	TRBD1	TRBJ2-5	TGTGCCAGCAGCTTCCAACCGGGACAGGGAAAAGAGACCCAGTACTTC	CASSFQPGQGKETQYF
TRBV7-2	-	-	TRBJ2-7	TGTGCCAGCAGCTTATTTAAAAGCTCCTACGAGCAGTACTTC	CASSLFKSSYEQYF
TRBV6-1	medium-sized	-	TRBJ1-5	TGTGCCAGCAGTGAATCGCGGCTGCAGCCCCAGCATTTT	CASSESRLQPQHF
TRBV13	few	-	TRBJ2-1	TGTGCCAGCAGCTTCTCTTCGGGCTGGGGTACGGACAATGAGCAGTTCTTC	CASSFSSGWGTDNEQFF
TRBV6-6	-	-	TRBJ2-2	TGTGCCAGCAGTTACCTCTTAGACTCCACCGGGGAGCTGTTTTTT	CASSYLLDSTGELFF
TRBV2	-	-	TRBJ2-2	TGTGCCAGCACCCGGCCAGGGGATACCGGGGAGCTGTTTTTT	CASTRPGDTGELFF
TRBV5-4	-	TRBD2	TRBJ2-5	TGTGCCAGCAGTCGCGGCGGAGCGGGAGAATTGGAGACCCAGTACTTC	CASSRGGAGELETQYF
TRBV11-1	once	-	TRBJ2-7	TGTGCCAGCAGCTTCGGCAGCTCCTACGAGCAGTACTTC	CASSFGSSYEQYF
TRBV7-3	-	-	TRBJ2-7	TGTGCCAGCAGCTTTGACAGTTCCGAGCAGTACTTC	CASSFDSSEQYF
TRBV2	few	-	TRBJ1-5	TGTGCCAGCAGAACCATGGGGCCCCAGCATTTT	CASRTMGPQHF
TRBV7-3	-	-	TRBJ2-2	TGTGCCAGCAGCCCTAATGGAGACCCTAACACCGGGGAGCTGTTTTTT	CASSPNGDPNTGELFF
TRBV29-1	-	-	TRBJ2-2	TGCAGCGTCGATAGGACGAACACCGGGGAGCTGTTTTTT	CSVDRTNTGELFF
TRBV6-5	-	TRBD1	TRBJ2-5	TGTGCCAGCAGATACAGGGGTCCCCAAGAGACCCAGTACTTC	CASRYRGPQETQYF
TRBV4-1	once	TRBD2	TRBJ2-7	TGCGCCAGCAGCCAACGAACTACCCCGGGAGGGCGCGAGCAGTACTTC	CASSQRTTPGGREQYF
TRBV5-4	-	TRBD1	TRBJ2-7	TGTGCCAGCAGCCAGACAGGGGTAAACGAGCAGTACTTC	CASSQTGVNEQYF
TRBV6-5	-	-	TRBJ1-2	TGTGCCAGCAGTTACTCCGGCATGAAGAACTATGGCTACACCTTC	CASSYSGMKNYGYTF
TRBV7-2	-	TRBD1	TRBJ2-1	TGTGCCAGCAGCCTATTGACAGGGGGCGGCCACGTGAATGAGCAGTTCTTC	CASSLLTGGGHVNEQFF
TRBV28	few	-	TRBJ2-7	TGTGCCAGCACCCCCCGGGCCCTCCTCTCCTACGAGCAGTACTTC	CASTPRALLSYEQYF
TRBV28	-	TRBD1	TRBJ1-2	TGTGCCAGCAGACCACTCGACAGGGGGTCTGGTGGCTACACCTTC	CASRPLDRGSGGYTF
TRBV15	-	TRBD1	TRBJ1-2	TGTGCCACCAGCAGATTTGGACAGGGGGCTAACTATGGCTACACCTTC	CATSRFGQGANYGYTF
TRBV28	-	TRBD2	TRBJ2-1	TGTGCCAGCAGTTTTTCGGGCACTAGCGGGACGGGACACAATGAGCAGTTCTTC	CASSFSGTSGTGHNEQFF
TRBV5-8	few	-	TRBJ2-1	TGTGCCAGCAGCCCGGCCGGTGCGGCGGGGTTCTATTACAATGAGCAGTTCTTC	CASSPAGAAGFYYNEQFF
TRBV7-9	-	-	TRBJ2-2	TGTGCCAGCAGCCCGCAGGGTTCCACCGGGGAGCTGTTTTTT	CASSPQGSTGELFF
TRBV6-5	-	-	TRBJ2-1	TGTGCCAGCAGATCCCGCGGGGTGGCCTACAATGAGCAGTTCTTC	CASRSRGVAYNEQFF